This TCR beta chain was obtained from a study of cytomegalovirus exposure and HLA in healthy donors. Turning to the study itself: Ancestry clustering placed more than 65% of 350 to 500 genotyped donors in the Caucasian-associated cluster. Study-wide results and caveats: A later analysis linked a missense variant in DCLRE1C to the trimming of TCR beta V and J genes. It was in a later analysis that TCR association rates were seen to vary by HLA locus, highest for DRB1 and lowest for HLA-C. A list of about 160 TCR beta chains associated with cytomegalovirus was given.

As for this clone: Antigen: not known.

The PCR had 60 Vbeta and 13 Jbeta primers. Clones were sequenced by immunoSEQ multiplex PCR, and TCRdb holds only the in-frame ones, with some missing. The data contain 180,000 or so clones, roughly 87% of them singletons. Germline V gene data show CDR1 as SGHVS and CDR2 as FNYEAQ. The CDR3 extends over 12 amino acids. The ends were cut back, 2 bases at V and 9 bases at J, with 5 bases in the middle. Material for sequencing was PBMCs. This receptor was taken from a man aged 40-55 years in good health and CMV-seronegative. V and J are TRBV7-6 and TRBJ1-6; D is ambiguous. The CDR3 reads CASSLLSSPLHF. DNA for the CDR3: TGTGCCAGCAGCTTATTGAGTTCACCCCTCCACTTT.